The source of this T cell receptor (beta chain) is a study of radiation and T cells in renal cell carcinoma. The wider study: Nephrectomy followed 15 Gy stereotactic body radiation by 4 weeks. Study-wide results and limits: No pretreatment tumor biopsies were available for baseline clonotypes. Top tumor clonotypes rose in blood 2 weeks post-radiation, then contracted.

The CDR3 covers 12 residues. V was cut by 5 bases and J by 10 bases, with 12 bases left in between. CDR1 SSHAT and CDR2 FNYEAQ come from the germline V gene (reference sequence). In the case of this clone: Antigen: not known.

Indicated time point: blood 2 weeks post-SBRT. Treatment defined: 15 Gy SBRT to primary tumor, nephrectomy 4 weeks later. Assay: immunoSEQ multiplex PCR; the TCRdb copy retains only in-frame clones and omits some. Among about 49,000 clones listed, around three quarters were seen once. The sequence came from a woman in her seventies with renal cell carcinoma. The specimen was blood, collected from a patient whose treatment included radiotherapy and nephrectomy. V gene TRBV7-7 combines with J gene TRBJ2-1; D remains ambiguous. Here the CDR3 reads CASSPPRGEQFF. The CDR3, as DNA: TGTGCCAGCAGCCCCCCCCGTGGGGAGCAGTTCTTC.